This TCR beta chain is drawn from a study of blood T cell repertoires in COVID-19. Study-level information: From the United States, Italy and Spain came samples of acute and convalescent COVID-19. Nucleic acid was either cDNA or gDNA, and it came from T cells, B-cell-depleted T cells, or PBMCs.

Authors' data handling: Nucleated cell number was recorded as an estimate derived from reference gene primer amplification. TCRdb's table, derived via immunoSEQ multiplex PCR, lists solely in-frame clones and lacks some. D and trimming come from the DNA, and the V and J calls and clone size come from that table. Found here are under 250,000 clones, around 88% of them singletons; the top ten hold about 6%. The CDR3 extends over 15 amino acids. Trimming cost V 4 bases and J 1 base, with 12 bases left between them. Germline V CDR1 and CDR2: SGHRS, YFSETQ. The sequencing sample was made of peripheral blood. V gene TRBV5-1 combines with J gene TRBJ1-3; D uncertain. The receptor was isolated from a woman over 75 with COVID-19, enrolled during active disease. The DNA for the CDR3 is TGCGCCAGCAGCCCAACCGGGATTTCTGGAAACACCATATATTTT. It yields the protein CASSPTGISGNTIYF.